This is a list of T cell receptor beta chains from one sample in a study of T cell responses to AZD1222 COVID-19 vaccine. Clones were sequenced by immunoSEQ multiplex PCR, and TCRdb holds only the in-frame ones, with some missing. This sample has about 120,000 clones, with roughly 91% found just once. The sequencing used peripheral blood, collected on day 0 of MenACWY control vaccination. The receptors were gathered from an adult in good health. The conserved cysteine and the conserved F or W are not part of the CDR3 here. The size field is filled for only some rows; it gives once, few, many or a size class.

>TRBJ1-1|few|TRBV29-1
SGTTGWGTEAF
>TRBJ1-4|.|TRBV4-3
ASSQPGRTNEKLF
>TRBJ2-7|.|TRBV27
ASSLRASGPPYEQY
>TRBJ1-6|.|TRBV4-3
ASSQAGDRDMSSYNSPLH
>TRBJ1-2|.|TRBV5-6
ASSYDRDYGYT
>TRBJ1-5|.|TRBV2
ASSPAGAGQPQH
>TRBJ1-1|.|TRBV6-5
ASLKTGVGTEAF
>TRBJ1-2|.|TRBV18
ASSPLQFEAYGYT
>TRBJ1-5|once|TRBV4-3
ASSQDTSPRFEPQH
>TRBJ1-3|once|TRBV16
ASSQSTEGGNTIY
>TRBJ2-1|.|TRBV6-5
AAGTRGQGYNEQF
>TRBJ2-1|.|TRBV7-9
ASSFEVYNEQF
>TRBJ1-4|.|TRBV11-2
ASSSRDPELELF
>TRBJ2-7|.|TRBV19
ASTLTTGGHEQY
>TRBJ2-7|.|TRBV11-3
ASSPGQGAYEQY
>TRBJ2-1|once|TRBV13
ASSLGLAGAYNEQF
>TRBJ1-6|.|TRBV7-2
ASSRTTGGSYNSPLH
>TRBJ1-1|.|TRBV7-2
ASSLERFRSGTEAF
>TRBJ1-3|.|TRBV2
ASTLGTSGNTIY
>TRBJ1-4|.|TRBV2
ASSPDRGRNEKLF
>TRBJ2-2|once|TRBV6-6
ASSYGTGAHTGELF
>TRBJ2-1|.|TRBV5-1
ASSWKPVGLADNEQF
>TRBJ1-5|once|TRBV4-1
ASSQGPKGPGQGQPQH
>TRBJ1-2|.|TRBV4-1
ASSQGQRSNYGYT
>TRBJ1-4|.|TRBV28
ASSPTGSKNEKLF
>TRBJ2-1|.|TRBV29-1
SVPGTSGIYNEQF
>TRBJ2-2|.|TRBV29-1
SEGSGTGGPGELF
>TRBJ1-5|once|TRBV2
ASRPGQNNQPQH
>TRBJ1-3|few|TRBV9
ASSVGGTALSGNTIY
>TRBJ2-7|.|TRBV19
ATMLGGEQY
>TRBJ1-2|once|TRBV21-1
ASSNRVRDRYT
>TRBJ1-2|.|TRBV12-3/TRBV12-4
ASSPTGRDGYT
>TRBJ1-5|.|TRBV19
ASSIDHRDRPNQPQH
>TRBJ1-6|.|TRBV6-5
ASSYGEGVSSPLH
>TRBJ2-5|.|TRBV5-1
ASSLGWQGETQY
>TRBJ1-2|.|TRBV5-6
ASSSPGQGLGYT
>TRBJ1-4|.|TRBV11-2
ASSPDRDNEKLF
>TRBJ2-1|.|TRBV6-4
ASSDSPGAGGNEQF
>TRBJ2-2|few|TRBV28
ASSPGERPGELF
>TRBJ2-5|.|TRBV7-2
ASSLFTAFSGTQY
>TRBJ2-1|.|TRBV2
ASSDEGDKF
>TRBJ2-3|.|TRBV5-1
ASSLGQGAGTDTQY
>TRBJ2-2|.|TRBV6-5
ASSYLGTGELF
>TRBJ1-5|.|TRBV6-2/TRBV6-3
ASSYSWSQVSNQPQH
>TRBJ1-6|once|TRBV7-8
ASSLGDRGNSPLH
>TRBJ1-1|.|TRBV28
ASSLLTWGADTEAF
>TRBJ1-5|.|TRBV18
ASSPQGGDQPQH
>TRBJ2-1|medium-sized|TRBV18
ASVDEGSHGEQF
>TRBJ1-5|.|TRBV25-1
ASSGQGASNQPQH
>TRBJ1-4|.|TRBV4-3
ASSQGQGPNEKLF
>TRBJ2-4|.|TRBV19
ATTGGFAKNIQY
>TRBJ1-3|.|TRBV5-8
ASSLILGTGISGNTIY